The T cell receptor (beta chain) described here comes from a study of PD-1 blockade in classical Hodgkin lymphoma. Regarding the study as a whole: Underlying causes for the observed repertoire differences were not defined, possibly disease activity or prior therapy. By C4D1, diversity of CD4+ TCRs had risen significantly, whereas that of CD8+ TCRs had not. Prior to therapy, complete responders displayed diversity much like that of newly diagnosed patients.

The time point is: cycle 4 day 1 (C4D1), after 6 weeks of nivolumab. Exposure to brentuximab vedotin varied, and each patient had relapsed following autologous stem cell transplantation. V shed 3 bases, J shed 4 bases, and the junction held 11 bases outside the gene matches. Germline V gene data show CDR1 as SGHAT and CDR2 as FQNNGV. CDR3 size: 18 residues. With regard to this clone: Antigen: not known.

Profiled with immunoSEQ multiplex PCR; TCRdb holds only in-frame clones, not every one. The data show about 64,000 clones, less than 95% seen once. The V call is TRBV11-2, the J call TRBJ1-6; TRBD1 agrees at 8 bases. This receptor was identified in a human donor with classical Hodgkin lymphoma. Sample: peripheral blood mononuclear cells (PBMCs), taken before the fourth cycle of nivolumab. The CDR3, as DNA: TGTGCCAGCAGCTTGCCCCGGGACAGGCTCTTTTATAATTCACCCCTCCACTTT. Translation gives CASSLPRDRLFYNSPLHF.